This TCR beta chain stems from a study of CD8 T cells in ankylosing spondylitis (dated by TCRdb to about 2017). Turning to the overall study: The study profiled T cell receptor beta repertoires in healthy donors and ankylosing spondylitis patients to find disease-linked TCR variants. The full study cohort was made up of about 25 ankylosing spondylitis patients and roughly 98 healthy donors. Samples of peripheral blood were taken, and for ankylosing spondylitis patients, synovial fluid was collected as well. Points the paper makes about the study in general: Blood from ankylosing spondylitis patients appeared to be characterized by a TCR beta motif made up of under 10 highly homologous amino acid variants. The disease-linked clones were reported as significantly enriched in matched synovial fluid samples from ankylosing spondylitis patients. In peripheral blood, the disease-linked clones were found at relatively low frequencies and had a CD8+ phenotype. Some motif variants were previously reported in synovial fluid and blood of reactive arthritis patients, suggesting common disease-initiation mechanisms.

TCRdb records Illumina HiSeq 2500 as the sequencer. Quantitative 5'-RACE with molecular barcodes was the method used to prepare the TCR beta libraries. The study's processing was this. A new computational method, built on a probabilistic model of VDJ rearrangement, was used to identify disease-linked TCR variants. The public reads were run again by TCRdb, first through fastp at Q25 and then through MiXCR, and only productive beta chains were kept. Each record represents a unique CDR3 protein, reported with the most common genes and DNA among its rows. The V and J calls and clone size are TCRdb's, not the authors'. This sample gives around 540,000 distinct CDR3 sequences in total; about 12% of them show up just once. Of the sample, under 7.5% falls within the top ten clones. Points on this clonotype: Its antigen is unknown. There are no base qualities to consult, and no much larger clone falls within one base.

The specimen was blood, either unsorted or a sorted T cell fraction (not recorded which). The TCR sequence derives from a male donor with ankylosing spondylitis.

The nucleotide sequence reads TGTGCCAGCAGCCAGGGGGGGACCTCTTACTATGGCTACACCTTC. This is translated as CASSQGGTSYYGYTF. Here the chain combines TRBV4-2 and TRBJ1-2; the D gene is possibly TRBD1, with 5 bases matching. A distance of 14 bases separates the germline ends of V and J, which lose 3 bases and 3 bases respectively. CDR3 length: 15 amino acids, cysteine to phenylalanine. The kept DNA is CDR3 alone, 45 bases in frame from the first base. Reading the germline V gene gives CDR1 LGHNA and CDR2 YNFKEQ.